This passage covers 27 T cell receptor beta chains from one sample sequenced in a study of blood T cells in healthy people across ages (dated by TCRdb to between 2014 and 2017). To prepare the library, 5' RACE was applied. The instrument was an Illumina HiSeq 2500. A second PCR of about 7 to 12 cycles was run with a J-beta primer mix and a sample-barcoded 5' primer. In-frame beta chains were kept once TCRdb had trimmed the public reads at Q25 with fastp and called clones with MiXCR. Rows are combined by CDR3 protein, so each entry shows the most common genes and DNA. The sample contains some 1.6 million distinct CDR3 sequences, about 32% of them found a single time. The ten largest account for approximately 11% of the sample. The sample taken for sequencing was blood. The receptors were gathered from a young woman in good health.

The CDR3 DNA is TGTGCCAGCAGTTCACTAGCGGGAGGGCCTTCCTACGAGCAGTACTTC. Residues: CASSSLAGGPSYEQYF. V gene TRBV28 combines with J gene TRBJ2-7, with 13 bases matching TRBD2. CDR1 MDHEN and CDR2 SYDVKM come from the germline V gene. This CDR3 region has 16 residues. J was trimmed by 1 base and V by 4 bases; bases with no gene match: 4. The full variable domain, with the rest looked up from reference TRBV28 and TRBJ2-7, is DVKVTQSSRYLVKRTGEKVFLECVQDMDHENMFWYRQDPGLGLRLIYFSYDVKMKEKGDIPEGYSVSREKKERFSLILESASTNQTSMYLCASSSLAGGPSYEQYFGPGTRLTVT.

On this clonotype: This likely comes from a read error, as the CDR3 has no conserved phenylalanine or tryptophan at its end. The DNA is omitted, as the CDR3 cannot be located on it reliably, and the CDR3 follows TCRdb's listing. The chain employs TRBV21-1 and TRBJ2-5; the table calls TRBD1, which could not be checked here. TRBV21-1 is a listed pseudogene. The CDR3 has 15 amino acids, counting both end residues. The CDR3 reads CASSKVEDGPPGQYV.

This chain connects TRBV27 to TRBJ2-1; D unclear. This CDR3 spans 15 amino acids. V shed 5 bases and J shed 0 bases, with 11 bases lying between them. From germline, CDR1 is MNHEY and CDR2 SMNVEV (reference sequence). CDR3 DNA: TGTGCCAGCAGTCCCGACTCGAACTCCTACAATGAGCAGTTCTTC. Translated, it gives CASSPDSNSYNEQFF.

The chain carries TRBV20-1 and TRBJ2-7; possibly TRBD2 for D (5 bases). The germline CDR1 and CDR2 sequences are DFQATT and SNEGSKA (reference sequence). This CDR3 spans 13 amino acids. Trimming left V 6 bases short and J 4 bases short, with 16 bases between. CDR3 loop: CSAPTRGYYEQYF. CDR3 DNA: TGCAGTGCCCCCACGAGAGGGTATTACGAGCAGTACTTC.

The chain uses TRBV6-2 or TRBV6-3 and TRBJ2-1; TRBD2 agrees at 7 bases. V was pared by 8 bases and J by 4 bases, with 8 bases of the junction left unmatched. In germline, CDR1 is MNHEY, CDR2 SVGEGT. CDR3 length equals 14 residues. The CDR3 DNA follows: TGTGCCAGCGCTTTGAGCGGGGCGTACAATGAGCAGTTCTTC. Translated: CASALSGAYNEQFF.

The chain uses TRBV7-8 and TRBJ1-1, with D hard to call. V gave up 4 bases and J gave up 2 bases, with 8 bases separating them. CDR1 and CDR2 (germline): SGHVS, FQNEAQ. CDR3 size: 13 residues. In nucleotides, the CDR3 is TGTGCCAGCAGCTCGCCCGACAACACTGAAGCTTTCTTT. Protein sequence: CASSSPDNTEAFF.

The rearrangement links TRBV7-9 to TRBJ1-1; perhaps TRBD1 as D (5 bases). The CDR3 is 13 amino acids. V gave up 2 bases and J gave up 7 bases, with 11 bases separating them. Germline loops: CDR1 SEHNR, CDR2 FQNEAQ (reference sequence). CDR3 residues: CASSLLGTGEAFF. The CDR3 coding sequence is TGTGCCAGCAGCTTATTAGGGACGGGTGAAGCTTTCTTT.

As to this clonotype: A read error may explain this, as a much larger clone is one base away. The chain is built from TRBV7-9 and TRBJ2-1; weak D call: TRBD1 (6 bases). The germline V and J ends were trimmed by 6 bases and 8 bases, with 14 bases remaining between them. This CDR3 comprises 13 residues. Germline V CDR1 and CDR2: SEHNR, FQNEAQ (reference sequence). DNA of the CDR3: TGTGCCAGCAGTCAACAGGGATGCTATGAGCAGTTCTTC. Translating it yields CASSQQGCYEQFF. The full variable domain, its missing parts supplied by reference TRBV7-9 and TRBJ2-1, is DTGVSQNPRHKITKRGQNVTFRCDPISEHNRLYWYRQTLGQGPEFLTYFQNEAQLEKSRLLSDRFSAERPKGSFSTLEIQRTEQGDSAMYLCASSQQGCYEQFFGPGTRLTVL.

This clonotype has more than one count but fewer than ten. CDR3 sequence: CASSLAGLDHNEQFF. The CDR3 DNA reads as TGTGCCAGCAGCTTAGCCGGACTAGACCACAATGAGCAGTTCTTC. This chain joins TRBV7-3 and TRBJ2-1; 7 positions agree with TRBD2. The CDR3 runs to 15 residues. V was pared by 2 bases and J by 5 bases, with 6 bases of the junction left unmatched. Germline loops: CDR1 SGHTA, CDR2 FQGTGA.

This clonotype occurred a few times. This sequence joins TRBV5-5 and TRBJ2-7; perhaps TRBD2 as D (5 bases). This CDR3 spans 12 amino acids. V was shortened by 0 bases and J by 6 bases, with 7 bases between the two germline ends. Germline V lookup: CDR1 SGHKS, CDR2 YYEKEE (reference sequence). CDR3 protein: CASSLVRVEQYF. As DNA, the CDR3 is TGTGCCAGCAGCTTGGTGAGGGTCGAGCAGTACTTC.

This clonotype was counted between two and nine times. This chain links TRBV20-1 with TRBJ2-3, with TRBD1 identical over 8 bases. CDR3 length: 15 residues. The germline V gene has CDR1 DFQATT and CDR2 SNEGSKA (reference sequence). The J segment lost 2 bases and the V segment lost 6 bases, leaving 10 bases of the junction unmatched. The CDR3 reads CSAIRTGHPTDTQYF. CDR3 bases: TGCAGTGCCATAAGGACAGGGCACCCCACAGATACGCAGTATTTT.

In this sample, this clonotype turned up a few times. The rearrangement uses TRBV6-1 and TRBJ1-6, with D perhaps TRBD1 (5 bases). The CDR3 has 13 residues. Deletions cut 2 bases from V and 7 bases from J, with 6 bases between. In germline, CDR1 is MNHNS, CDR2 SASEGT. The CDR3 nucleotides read TGTGCCAGCAGTGAACCAGGGAATTCACCCCTCCACTTT. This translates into CASSEPGNSPLHF.

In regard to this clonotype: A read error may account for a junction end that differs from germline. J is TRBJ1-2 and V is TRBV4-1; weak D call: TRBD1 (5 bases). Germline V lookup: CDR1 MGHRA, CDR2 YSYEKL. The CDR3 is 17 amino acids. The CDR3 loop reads CANSSHHRRGANYGYTF. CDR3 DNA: TGCGCCAACAGCTCTCACCACCGTAGGGGAGCCAACTATGGCTACACCTTC.

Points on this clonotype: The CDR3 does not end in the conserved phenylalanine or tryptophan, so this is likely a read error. CDR3 DNA sequence: TGTGCCAGCAGTCTAGCGGAGGAGCAGTTCGTC. Its protein is CASSLAEEQFV. This sequence joins TRBV6-1 and TRBJ2-1; 7 bases match TRBD2. Germline values: CDR1 MNHNS, CDR2 SASEGT. The CDR3 spans 11 residues. With 5 bases clipped from V and 10 bases from J, the junction kept 2 bases outside the gene matches.

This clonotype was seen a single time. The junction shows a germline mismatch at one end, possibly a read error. CDR3 sequence (DNA): TGTGTCAGCAGCTTAGAAGGGGGGCCTCTGGCGGAGACCCAGTACTTC. The encoded protein is CVSSLEGGPLAETQYF. This rearrangement joins TRBV11-2 to TRBJ2-5, with D perhaps matching TRBD1 or TRBD2 (6 bases each). Germline CDR1 and CDR2: SGHAT and FQNNGV. CDR3 length equals 16 residues.

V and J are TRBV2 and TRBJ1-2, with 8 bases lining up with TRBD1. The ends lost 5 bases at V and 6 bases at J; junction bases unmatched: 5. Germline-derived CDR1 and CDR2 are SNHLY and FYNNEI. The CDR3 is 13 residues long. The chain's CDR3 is CASSSTGDHGYTF. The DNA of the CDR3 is TGTGCCAGCAGTTCGACAGGGGACCATGGCTACACCTTC.

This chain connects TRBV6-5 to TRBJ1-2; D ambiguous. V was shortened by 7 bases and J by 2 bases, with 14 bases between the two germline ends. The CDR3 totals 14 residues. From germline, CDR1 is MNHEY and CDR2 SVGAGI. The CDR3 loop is CASNSRLENYGYTF. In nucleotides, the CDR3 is TGTGCCAGCAACAGCCGGTTGGAGAACTATGGCTACACCTTC.

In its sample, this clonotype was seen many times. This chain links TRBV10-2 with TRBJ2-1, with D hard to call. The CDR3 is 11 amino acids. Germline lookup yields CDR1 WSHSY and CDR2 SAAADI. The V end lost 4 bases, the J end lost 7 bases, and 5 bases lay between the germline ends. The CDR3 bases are TGCGCCAGCAGTGTGATTAATGAGCAGTTCTTC. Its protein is CASSVINEQFF.

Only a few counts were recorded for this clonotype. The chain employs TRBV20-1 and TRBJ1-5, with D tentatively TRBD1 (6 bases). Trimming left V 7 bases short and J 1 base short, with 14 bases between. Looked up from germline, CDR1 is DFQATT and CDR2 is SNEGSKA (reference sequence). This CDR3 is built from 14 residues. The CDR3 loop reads CSVTRGMSNQPQHF. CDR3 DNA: TGCAGTGTCACTAGGGGGATGAGCAATCAGCCCCAGCATTTT.

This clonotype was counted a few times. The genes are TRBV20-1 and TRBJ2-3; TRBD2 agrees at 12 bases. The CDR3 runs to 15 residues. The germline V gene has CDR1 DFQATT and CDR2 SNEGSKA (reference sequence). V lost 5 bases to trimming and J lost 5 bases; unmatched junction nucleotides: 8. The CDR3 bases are TGCAGTGCTGAGACTAGCGGGGGAGAGAGAGATACGCAGTATTTT. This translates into CSAETSGGERDTQYF.

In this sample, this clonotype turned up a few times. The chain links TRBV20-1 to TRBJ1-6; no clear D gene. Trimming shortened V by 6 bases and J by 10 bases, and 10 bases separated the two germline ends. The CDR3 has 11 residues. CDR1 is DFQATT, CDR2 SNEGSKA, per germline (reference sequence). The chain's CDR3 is CSASLPSPLHF. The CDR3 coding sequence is TGCAGTGCCAGTCTTCCCTCACCCCTCCACTTT.

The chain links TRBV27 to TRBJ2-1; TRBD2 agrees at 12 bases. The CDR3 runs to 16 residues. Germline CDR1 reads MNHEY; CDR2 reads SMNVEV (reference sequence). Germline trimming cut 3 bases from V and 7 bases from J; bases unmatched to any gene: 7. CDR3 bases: TGTGCCAGCAGTTTCCACGCTAGCGGGGGGGCAAATGAGCAGTTCTTC. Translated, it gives CASSFHASGGANEQFF.

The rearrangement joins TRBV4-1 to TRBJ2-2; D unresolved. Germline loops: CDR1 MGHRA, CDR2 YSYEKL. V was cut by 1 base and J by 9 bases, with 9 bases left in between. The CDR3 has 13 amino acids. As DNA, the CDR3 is TGCGCCAGCAGCCAAGTGGGAAAGCGGGAGCTGTTTTTT. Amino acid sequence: CASSQVGKRELFF.

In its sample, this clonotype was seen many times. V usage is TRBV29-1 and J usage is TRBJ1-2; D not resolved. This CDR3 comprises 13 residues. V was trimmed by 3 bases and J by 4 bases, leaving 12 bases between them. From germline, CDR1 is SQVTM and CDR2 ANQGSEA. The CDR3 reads CSVDEPLGYGYTF. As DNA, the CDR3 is TGCAGCGTTGATGAGCCCTTGGGCTATGGCTACACCTTC.

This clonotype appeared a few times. The CDR3 DNA sequence: TGTGCCAGCAATATGGACAGGGGTGAAAAACTGTTTTTT. Its translation is CASNMDRGEKLFF. The chain links TRBV28 to TRBJ1-4; 9 nucleotides line up with TRBD1. J lost 7 bases, V lost 7 bases, and 4 bases had no gene match. CDR1 is MDHEN and CDR2 is SYDVKM in the germline V gene. The CDR3 is 13 residues long.

The CDR3 region is CASSLFGAGSSPLHF. The CDR3 DNA is TGTGCCAGCAGCTTATTCGGGGCAGGGTCTTCACCCCTCCACTTT. J is TRBJ1-6 and V is TRBV7-3; D possibly corresponds to TRBD1 (5 bases). The CDR3 length is 15 residues. V was shortened by 2 bases and J by 9 bases, with 14 bases between the two germline ends. Germline CDR1 and CDR2: SGHTA and FQGTGA.

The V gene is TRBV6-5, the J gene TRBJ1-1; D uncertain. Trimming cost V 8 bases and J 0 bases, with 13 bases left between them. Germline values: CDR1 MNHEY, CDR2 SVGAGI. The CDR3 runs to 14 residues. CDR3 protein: CASGSVSMNTEAFF. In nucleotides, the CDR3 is TGTGCCAGCGGGAGCGTCTCTATGAACACTGAAGCTTTCTTT.